The rows below give T cell receptor beta chains drawn from one sample of a study of a mutant IDH1 vaccine in newly diagnosed glioma. The antigens these receptors bind are not known. The assay was immunoSEQ multiplex PCR, and TCRdb's table has in-frame clones only and misses some. The sample shows around 85,000 clones, over 75% of them seen only once. Sequences were derived from PBMCs, sampled from a glioma patient whose treatment included an IDH1 peptide vaccine. The receptors were sampled from a young man with glioma. Some clones in this sample may be carry-over from other donors' samples. Each CDR3 is given with its conserved first and last residue. D genes are given only for firm matches. Size values are once, few and many counts, or a class for expanded clones, and some rows have none.

>TRBV5-4|TRBJ2-3|.|.
TGTGCCAGCAGCTCCCACGGGGTAGCCGTAAGTCCAGATACGCAGTATTTT
CASSSHGVAVSPDTQYF
>TRBV11-2|TRBJ2-6|few|TRBD1
TGTGCCAGCAGCCTAGAGATAGGGACAGGGTCTTTCTCTGGGGCCAACGTCCTGACTTTC
CASSLEIGTGSFSGANVLTF
>TRBV7-8|TRBJ1-5|.|.
TGTGCCAGCAGCTCTCAGGGGCCCAATCAGCCCCAGCATTTT
CASSSQGPNQPQHF
>TRBV13|TRBJ1-4|.|.
TGTGCCAGCAGTCCGAGGACAACTAATGAAAAACTGTTTTTT
CASSPRTTNEKLFF
>TRBV29-1|TRBJ2-3|.|TRBD2
TGCAGCGTTATCGCTAGCGGGAGCACAGATACGCAGTATTTT
CSVIASGSTDTQYF
>TRBV9|TRBJ1-2|once|TRBD1
TGTGCCAGCAGCGCGGGACAGGGGTTACTAGGCTACACCTTC
CASSAGQGLLGYTF
>TRBV29-1|TRBJ1-1|.|.
TGCAGCGTTGACGCCGAGGCTTTCTTT
CSVDAEAFF
>TRBV28|TRBJ1-3|.|.
TGTGCCACGTACACAGTTTCCGCTGGAAACACCATATATTTT
CATYTVSAGNTIYF
>TRBV30|TRBJ1-5|.|.
TGTGCCTGGAGTGTACATGACATGTCGAATCAGCCCCAGCATTTT
CAWSVHDMSNQPQHF
>TRBV29-1|TRBJ1-4|.|.
TGCAGCGTTGAAGATAGCGGCACGCTGGGGGAAAAACTGTTTTTT
CSVEDSGTLGEKLFF
>TRBV6-1|TRBJ2-1|.|.
TGTGCCAGCAAGGACCGGGGCTTGTACAATGAGCAGTTCTTC
CASKDRGLYNEQFF
>TRBV2|TRBJ2-7|.|.
TGTGCCAGCAGTGACCAGGCCTACGAGCAGTACTTC
CASSDQAYEQYF
>TRBV29-1|TRBJ2-7|.|.
TGCAGCGTTGAAGCAACAGGGTCCGGCGAGCAGTACTTC
CSVEATGSGEQYF
>TRBV7-2|TRBJ1-4|.|.
TGTGCCAGCAGCTTAAGTACGTGGCCTCCTGAAAAACTGTTTTTT
CASSLSTWPPEKLFF
>TRBV7-2|TRBJ2-7|.|.
TGTGCCAGCAGTTCCCATCCGGGTACCTCCTACGAGCAGTACTTC
CASSSHPGTSYEQYF
>TRBV5-6|TRBJ2-6|.|TRBD1
TGTGCCAGCAGCTTCCAGGGGGCGTACTCTGGGGCCAACGTCCTGACTTTC
CASSFQGAYSGANVLTF
>TRBV5-1|TRBJ2-3|.|TRBD2
TGCGCCAGCAGCTTGGGGCTAGCGGGGGGGCCTCGCACAGATACGCAGTATTTT
CASSLGLAGGPRTDTQYF
>TRBV19|TRBJ2-1|once|TRBD1
TGTGCCAGTAGTAACCAGGGGGCGCGGAATGAGCAGTTCTTC
CASSNQGARNEQFF
>TRBV7-9|TRBJ2-4|.|TRBD1
TGTGCCAGCAGCTCGGACAGGGGACGAAACATTCAGTACTTC
CASSSDRGRNIQYF
>TRBV7-3|TRBJ1-5|.|TRBD1
TGTGCCAGCAGCTCGGGGACAGAGGAACGGGATAGCAATCAGCCCCAGCATTTT
CASSSGTEERDSNQPQHF
>TRBV2|TRBJ1-5|few|.
TGTGCCAGCAGATTAGACACTCGCCCCAATCAGCCCCAGCATTTT
CASRLDTRPNQPQHF
>TRBV30|TRBJ1-4|.|.
TGTGCCTGGAGTAAGGGCCCCGGGGAAAAACTGTTTTTT
CAWSKGPGEKLFF
>TRBV7-9|TRBJ2-3|.|TRBD1
TGTGCCAGCAGCTTAGGTGGGGACAGGGATACAGATACGCAGTATTTT
CASSLGGDRDTDTQYF
>TRBV6-5|TRBJ2-7|.|.
TGTGCCAGCAGGGCCCGGGACCGCCACTACGAGCAGTACTTC
CASRARDRHYEQYF
>TRBV27|TRBJ1-2|.|.
TGTGCCAGCTTCGGGACCGGGAGTAACTATGGCTACACCTTC
CASFGTGSNYGYTF
>TRBV6-6|TRBJ2-7|.|.
TGTGCCAGCAGTTCCGACATGTACGAGCAGTACTTC
CASSSDMYEQYF
>TRBV19|TRBJ1-5|few|TRBD1
TGTGCCAGTAGTATCCGAACCGGGACAGGGAGCAATCAGCCCCAGCATTTT
CASSIRTGTGSNQPQHF
>TRBV29-1|TRBJ1-2|once|.
TGCAGCGTTGGCAGGGGAAACAGTAACTATGGCTACACCTTC
CSVGRGNSNYGYTF